The present entry profiles one T cell receptor (beta chain) with its context. The sample belongs to a study of blood T cell repertoires in COVID-19. Background on the study: The cDNA or gDNA used as material had been derived from T cells, B-cell-depleted T cells, or PBMCs.

In the original analysis: Cell counts per sample came from amplifying reference gene primers. Only in-frame clones appear in the TCRdb table, and some are missing; sequencing was by immunoSEQ multiplex PCR. For V, J and clone size, that table is used; D and trimming come from the DNA. The sample includes under 130,000 clones, 85% seen only once; the top ten take about 3.9%. The source of this sequence is a man aged 50 to 59 with acute or convalescent COVID-19. Source material: peripheral blood.

This CDR3 reads CASSYGASYEQYF. The DNA for the CDR3 is TGTGCCAGCAGTTACGGGGCTTCCTACGAGCAGTACTTC. The chain has TRBV6-5 and TRBJ2-7, with D tentatively TRBD1 (5 bases). The germline V gene encodes CDR1 MNHEY and CDR2 SVGAGI. This CDR3 region has 13 residues. Trimming removed 2 bases at V and 1 base at J, with 6 bases between.